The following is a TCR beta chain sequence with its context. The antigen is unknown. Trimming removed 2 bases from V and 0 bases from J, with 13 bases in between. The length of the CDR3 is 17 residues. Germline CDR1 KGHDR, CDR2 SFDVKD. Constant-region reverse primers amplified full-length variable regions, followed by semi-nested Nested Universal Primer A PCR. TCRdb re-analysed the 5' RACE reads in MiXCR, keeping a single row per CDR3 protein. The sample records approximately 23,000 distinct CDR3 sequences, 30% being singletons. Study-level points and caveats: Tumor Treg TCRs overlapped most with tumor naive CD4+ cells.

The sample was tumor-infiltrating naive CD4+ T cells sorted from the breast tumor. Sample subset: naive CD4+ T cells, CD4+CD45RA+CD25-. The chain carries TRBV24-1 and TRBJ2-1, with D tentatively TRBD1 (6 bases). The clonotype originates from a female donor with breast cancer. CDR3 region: CATSDSGTKSSYNEQFF. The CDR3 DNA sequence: TGTGCCACCAGTGATTCCGGGACAAAGAGCTCCTACAATGAGCAGTTCTTC.